The 18 T cell receptor beta chains listed next were all sequenced from one sample in a study of T cells in Graves' hyperthyroidism and ophthalmopathy (dated by TCRdb to the late 2010s). The library was built by means of multiplex PCR. Data came from an Illumina HiSeq 2000. The TCR beta CDR3 regions were amplified from RNA transcripts. A first-round RT-PCR of the TCR CDR3 used the HTBI primer set with the Qiagen OneStep RT-PCR kit. The public reads were quality trimmed at Q25 with fastp and then assembled into clones with MiXCR by TCRdb, keeping productive beta chains. CDR3 protein sequences are deduplicated, and each keeps its most common genes and DNA. The sample records some 560,000 distinct CDR3 sequences, 14% of which are singletons. About 15% of the sample comes from the top ten. The sample comprised blood. The receptor source for this set is a woman aged 40 to 49 with Graves' hyperthyroidism.

This sequence joins TRBV7-9 and TRBJ2-7; D is unclear. V was shortened by 2 bases and J by 5 bases, with 13 bases between the two germline ends. CDR3 length: 14 residues. Germline V CDR1 and CDR2: SEHNR, FQNEAQ (reference sequence). CDR3 residues: CASSLPYRANEQYF. The CDR3 DNA sequence: TGTGCCAGCAGCTTACCTTATAGGGCGAACGAGCAGTACTTC.

The J gene is TRBJ2-2, the V gene TRBV19; 9 bases are a match to TRBD2. The trim removed 2 bases at V and 0 bases at J, leaving 1 base unmatched. Germline values: CDR1 LNHDA, CDR2 SQIVND (reference sequence). The CDR3 is 16 residues long. The CDR3 DNA reads TGTGCCAGTAGTATAAGACTAGCGGCGAACACCGGGGAGCTGTTTTTT. Protein: CASSIRLAANTGELFF.

This clonotype was seen a few times. The CDR3 DNA sequence: TGTGCCAGCAGAGAGGACAGGGTACGCTATGGCTACACCTTC. This translates into CASREDRVRYGYTF. The J gene is TRBJ1-2, the V gene TRBV6-2 or TRBV6-3, with 8 bases fitting TRBD1. The CDR3 consists of 14 residues. With 6 bases clipped from V and 4 bases from J, the junction kept 7 bases outside the gene matches. Germline loops: CDR1 MNHEY, CDR2 SVGEGT.

The chain joins TRBV29-1 to TRBJ1-2; 7 bases are a match to TRBD1. Germline V gene data show CDR1 as SQVTM and CDR2 as ANQGSEA. The CDR3 sequence is 14 residues long. After removal of 7 bases from V and 4 bases from J, the junction contained 12 bases not matched to a gene. CDR3 DNA: TGCAGCGGCGGGGGGGACAGACCTTCCTATGGCTACACCTTC. Translated: CSGGGDRPSYGYTF.

In regard to this clonotype: With a much larger clone just one base away, this may be a read error. V is TRBV29-1 and J is TRBJ2-5; D might be TRBD2 (5 bases). The CDR3 loop spans 12 amino acids. Trimming took off 3 bases at V and 4 bases at J, with 9 bases between the two ends. Germline loops: CDR1 SQVTM, CDR2 ANQGSEA. The CDR3 region is CSVERVVETQYF. The CDR3 coding sequence is TGCAGCGTTGAGAGGGTTGTAGAGACCCAGTACTTC.

This clonotype was seen ten or more times. This chain uses TRBV24-1 with TRBJ1-1; tentative D call: TRBD1 (5 bases). Trimming removed 3 bases at V and 0 bases at J, with 13 bases between. Germline loops: CDR1 KGHDR, CDR2 SFDVKD. The CDR3 has 16 residues. The CDR3 reads CATSDGADTVNTEAFF. CDR3 nucleotides: TGTGCCACCAGTGATGGGGCCGACACCGTGAACACTGAAGCTTTCTTT.

This clonotype came up a few times. The rearrangement uses TRBV20-1 and TRBJ1-1; TRBD1 matches at 7 bases. The CDR3 is 14 residues long. Germline V lookup: CDR1 DFQATT, CDR2 SNEGSKA (reference sequence). Trimming removed 4 bases from V and 2 bases from J; junction bases left unmatched: 7. CDR3 loop: CSANAGTANTEAFF. As DNA, the CDR3 is TGCAGTGCTAACGCCGGGACAGCCAACACTGAAGCTTTCTTT.

The chain employs TRBV19 and TRBJ2-7; D possibly uses TRBD1 or TRBD2 (5 bases each). V was cut by 4 bases and J by 8 bases, with 18 bases left in between. CDR1 is LNHDA and CDR2 is SQIVND in the germline V gene (reference sequence). CDR3 length: 14 residues. The CDR3 DNA follows: TGTGCCAGTAGTAAGACGGGACGGGGAGCGCAGCAGTACTTC. Its translation is CASSKTGRGAQQYF.

This clonotype appeared a few times. The V gene is TRBV19, the J gene TRBJ1-2; 8 positions agree with TRBD1. The CDR3 runs to 15 residues. Trimming cost V 1 base and J 7 bases; bases outside gene matches: 8. In germline, CDR1 is LNHDA, CDR2 SQIVND (reference sequence). The CDR3 sequence: CASSIGQGATGGYTF. In DNA, the CDR3 is TGTGCCAGTAGTATAGGCCAGGGGGCGACGGGTGGCTACACCTTC.

In its sample, this clonotype was seen many times. The rearrangement links TRBV3-1 to TRBJ2-7; 11 bases are shared with TRBD2. This CDR3 is built from 15 residues. The germline gives CDR1 LGHDT, CDR2 YNNKEL (reference sequence). V shed 4 bases and J 6 bases; nucleotides not matched to a gene: 8. This CDR3 is CASSLIAGGPTEQYF. The DNA for the CDR3 is TGTGCCAGCAGCCTAATAGCGGGAGGGCCAACCGAGCAGTACTTC.

This clonotype has a count of ten or more. This sequence joins TRBV12-3 or TRBV12-4 and TRBJ2-2, with 10 bases fitting TRBD2. This CDR3 region has 16 residues. With V trimmed by 3 bases and J by 2 bases, 3 bases remained unmatched. DNA of the CDR3: TGTGCCAGCAGTTTCCCTAGCGGGAGAAACACCGGGGAGCTGTTTTTT. It specifies CASSFPSGRNTGELFF.

In this sample, this clonotype turned up a few times. The V and J genes are TRBV15 and TRBJ2-7, with D unclear. CDR3 length: 14 residues. Germline CDR1 LNHNV, CDR2 YYDKDF (reference sequence). Trimming removed 1 base at V and 0 bases at J, with 7 bases between. CDR3 in DNA: TGTGCCACCAGCAGAGCGGTGAGCTCCTACGAGCAGTACTTC. Amino acid sequence: CATSRAVSSYEQYF.

In this sample, this clonotype turned up a few times. V usage is TRBV6-4 and J usage is TRBJ2-2; D remains ambiguous. V gave up 0 bases and J gave up 4 bases, with 3 bases separating them. Looked up from germline, CDR1 is MRHNA and CDR2 is SNTAGT. CDR3 length: 13 amino acids. The CDR3 nucleotides read TGTGCCAGCAGTGACTCGGGCACCGGGGAGCTGTTTTTT. It specifies CASSDSGTGELFF.

For this clonotype: This could be a read error, since a much larger clone is one nucleotide away. The V gene is TRBV7-2, the J gene TRBJ2-1; D remains ambiguous. Germline CDR1 and CDR2: SGHTA and FQGNSA. The CDR3 is made up of 15 amino acids. The CDR3 nucleotides read TGTGCCAGCGGCTTACCGGGCCTCTCCTACAATGAGCAGTTCTTC. Translation: CASGLPGLSYNEQFF.

This chain links TRBV2 with TRBJ1-3; D unresolved. The CDR3 consists of 14 residues. V was trimmed by 6 bases and J by 0 bases, leaving 9 bases between them. Per germline, CDR1 SNHLY and CDR2 FYNNEI. CDR3 coding DNA: TGTGCCAGCAGCACGTCGAGCTCTGGAAACACCATATATTTT. As protein: CASSTSSSGNTIYF.

This clonotype was counted ten times or more. The CDR3 region is CASSRTDEETQYF. CDR3 DNA sequence: TGTGCCAGCAGCAGGACTGATGAAGAGACCCAGTACTTC. This chain links TRBV6-1 with TRBJ2-5; a weak D match, TRBD2 (5 bases). The V gene lost 6 bases and the J gene lost 3 bases, with 11 bases spanning the gap. This CDR3 is built from 13 residues. Germline CDR1 is MNHNS and CDR2 is SASEGT.

V usage is TRBV5-1 and J usage is TRBJ1-4, with a tentative D call TRBD1 (6 bases). Germline values: CDR1 SGHRS, CDR2 YFSETQ. Trimming left V 5 bases short and J 6 bases short, with 17 bases between. This CDR3 is 15 amino acids long. The CDR3 region has the DNA TGCGCCAGCAGGTTCGAGATGGACAGCTATGAAAAACTGTTTTTT. Its protein product is CASRFEMDSYEKLFF.

This clonotype showed up many times. The chain couples TRBV12-3 or TRBV12-4 to TRBJ2-7, with D maybe TRBD1 (6 bases). CDR3 length: 16 residues. V lost 2 bases and J 3 bases, leaving 17 bases between the germline ends. The CDR3 reads CASSLMFGTHSYEQYF. The CDR3 nucleotides read TGTGCCAGCAGTTTAATGTTCGGGACACACAGCTACGAGCAGTACTTC.